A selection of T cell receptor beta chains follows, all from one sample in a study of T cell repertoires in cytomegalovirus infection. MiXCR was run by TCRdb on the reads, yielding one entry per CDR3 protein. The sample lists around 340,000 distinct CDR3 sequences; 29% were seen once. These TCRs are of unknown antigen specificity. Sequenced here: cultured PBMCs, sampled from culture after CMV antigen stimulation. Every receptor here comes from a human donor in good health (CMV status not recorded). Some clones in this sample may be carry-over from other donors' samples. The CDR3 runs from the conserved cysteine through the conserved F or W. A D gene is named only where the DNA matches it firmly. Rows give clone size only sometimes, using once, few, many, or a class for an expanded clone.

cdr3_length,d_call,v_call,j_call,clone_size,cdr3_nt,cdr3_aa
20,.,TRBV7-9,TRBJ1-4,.,TGTGCCAGCAGCTTAAACAGGAGCCCCGACACTTATGCAACTAATGAAAAACTGTTTTTT,CASSLNRSPDTYATNEKLFF
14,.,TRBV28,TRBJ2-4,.,TGTGCCAGCAGTGTAGGTCAGCGGGACAGCATTCAGTACTTC,CASSVGQRDSIQYF
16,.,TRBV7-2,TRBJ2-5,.,TGTGCCAGCAGCTTTGCGGGCATGGGGGCCCAAGAGACCCAGTACTTC,CASSFAGMGAQETQYF
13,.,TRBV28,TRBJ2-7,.,TGTGCCAGCGGGGAAAGGCAGTTCTACGAGCAGTACTTC,CASGERQFYEQYF
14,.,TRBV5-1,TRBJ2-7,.,TGCGCCAGCAGCTTGGCAGGGATCGGCTACGAGCAGTACTTC,CASSLAGIGYEQYF
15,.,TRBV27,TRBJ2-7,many,TGTGCCAGCAGCCTAAGGGGGACTACCGCCTACGAGCAGTACTTC,CASSLRGTTAYEQYF
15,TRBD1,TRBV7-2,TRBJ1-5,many,TGTGCCAGCAGCCGGGGACAGCTCGTGGGGCAGCCCCAGCATTTT,CASSRGQLVGQPQHF
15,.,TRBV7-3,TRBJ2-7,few,TGTGCCAGCAGCTTGGCCTCCGGCGCTAACTACGAGCAGTACTTC,CASSLASGANYEQYF
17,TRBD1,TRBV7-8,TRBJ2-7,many,TGTGCCAGCAGCTTAGTGGGGTGGGGACAGGGGGCCTACGAGCAGTACTTC,CASSLVGWGQGAYEQYF
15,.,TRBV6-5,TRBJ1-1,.,TGTGACAGCAGGGGTGGACAGTCGAGAAGGTCTGAAGCTTTCTTT,CDSRGGQSRRSEAFF
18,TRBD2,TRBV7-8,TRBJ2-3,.,TGTGCCAGCAGCTTAGTGCTAGCGGGGGGGCCAAAGGCAGATACGCAGTATTTT,CASSLVLAGGPKADTQYF
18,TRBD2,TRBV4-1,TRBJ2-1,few,TGCGCCAGCAGCCAAGGGTATCTAGCGGGAGGAGTCTACAATGAGCAGTTCTTC,CASSQGYLAGGVYNEQFF
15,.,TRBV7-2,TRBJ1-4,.,TGTGCCAGCAGCCTGAACGTTGCAACTAATGAAAAACTGTTTTTT,CASSLNVATNEKLFF
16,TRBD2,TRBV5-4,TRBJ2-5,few,TGTGCCAGCAGCTTGGGGGGACTAGCGGGAGGAGAGACCCAGTACTTC,CASSLGGLAGGETQYF
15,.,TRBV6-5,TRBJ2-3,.,TGTGCCAGCAGTTACTCGGGGGCTAGCGCAGATACGCAGTATTTT,CASSYSGASADTQYF
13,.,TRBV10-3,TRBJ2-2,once,TGTGCCACCTCGGACAGTCACACCGGGGAGCTGTTTTTT,CATSDSHTGELFF
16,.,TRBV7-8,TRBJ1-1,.,TGTGCCAGCAGCTTAGGGAGTCGCAGTCGGAACACTGAAGCTTTCTTT,CASSLGSRSRNTEAFF
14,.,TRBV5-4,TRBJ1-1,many,TGTGCCAGCAGCTTGTCTCTCGGGGCTGGGGAAGCTTTCTTT,CASSLSLGAGEAFF
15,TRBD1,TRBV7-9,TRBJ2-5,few,TGTGCCAGCATCGGACAGGCGTCCTCGGGGGAGACCCAGTACTTC,CASIGQASSGETQYF
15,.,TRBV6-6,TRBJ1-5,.,TGTGCCAGCAGTTACTCTGCGGGGGTTGGACAGCCCCAGCATTTT,CASSYSAGVGQPQHF
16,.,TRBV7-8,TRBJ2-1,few,TGTGCCAGCAGCTTGACAGGGGAGGGGTCTTACAATGAGCAGTTCTTC,CASSLTGEGSYNEQFF
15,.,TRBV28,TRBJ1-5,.,TGTGCCAGCAGTTTAAGGAGGTACCCCAATCAGCCCCAGCATTTT,CASSLRRYPNQPQHF
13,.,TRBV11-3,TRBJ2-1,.,TGTGCCAGCAGCCCCGGCGGGGCCCATGAGCAGTTCTTC,CASSPGGAHEQFF
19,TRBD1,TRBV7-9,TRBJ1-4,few,TGTGCCAGCAGCGACCGCGGGACAGGAAGGATGGTGACTAATGAAAAACTGTTTTTT,CASSDRGTGRMVTNEKLFF
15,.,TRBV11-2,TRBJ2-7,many,TGTGCCAGCAGCTTAGGATTAGGACCCAACGACGAGCAGTACTTC,CASSLGLGPNDEQYF
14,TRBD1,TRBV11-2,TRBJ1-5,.,TGTGCCAGCAGCAAGACAGGGAGGGATCAGCCCCAGCATTTT,CASSKTGRDQPQHF
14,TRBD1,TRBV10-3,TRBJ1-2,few,TGTGCCATCAATTGGGACAGGGAGAAGAATGGCTACACCTTC,CAINWDREKNGYTF
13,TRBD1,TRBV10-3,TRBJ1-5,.,TGTGCCATCAGTGACAGGGGGAATCAGCCCCAGCATTTT,CAISDRGNQPQHF
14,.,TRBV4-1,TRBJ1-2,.,TGCGCCAGCAGCCAATACTCCCTGCAGGGCGGCTACACCTTC,CASSQYSLQGGYTF
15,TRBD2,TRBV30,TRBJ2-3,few,TGTGCCTGGAGTTGGACTAGCGGGAGCACAGATACGCAGTATTTT,CAWSWTSGSTDTQYF
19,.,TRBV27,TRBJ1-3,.,TGTGCCAGCAGTCCCCACCGGGACAACAGTCCTGGCTCTGGAAACACCATATATTTT,CASSPHRDNSPGSGNTIYF
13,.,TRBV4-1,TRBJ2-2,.,TGCGCCAGCAGCCAACGACCGGAGGAGGAGCTGTTTTTT,CASSQRPEEELFF
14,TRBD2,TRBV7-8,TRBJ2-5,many,TGTGCCAGCAGCCCATCGGGGGGGCAAGAGACCCAGTACTTC,CASSPSGGQETQYF
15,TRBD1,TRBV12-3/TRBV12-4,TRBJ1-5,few,TGTGCCAGCAGTTCTACGGGGACAGGGGTTCGGCCCCAGCATTTT,CASSSTGTGVRPQHF
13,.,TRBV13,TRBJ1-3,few,TGTGCCAGCAGCTCCCGGGGCGGAAACACCATATATTTT,CASSSRGGNTIYF
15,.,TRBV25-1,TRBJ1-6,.,TGTGCCAGCAGCCATCAGGGAACGGTGGGTTCACCCCTCCACTTT,CASSHQGTVGSPLHF
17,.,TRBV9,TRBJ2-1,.,TGTGCCAGCAGCTCCCCCAGGACTTTGAGCTCCTACAATGAGCAGTTCTTC,CASSSPRTLSSYNEQFF
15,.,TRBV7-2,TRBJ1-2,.,TGTGCCAGCAGCTTAGGGGGGGCCATCGACTATGGCTACACCTTC,CASSLGGAIDYGYTF
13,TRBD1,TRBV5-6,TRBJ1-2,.,TGTGCCAGCAGCACAGGACAGGCCTATGGCTACACCTTC,CASSTGQAYGYTF
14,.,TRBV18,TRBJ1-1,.,TGTGCCAGCTCCCGGGAGGCAGGGGCCACTGAAGCTTTCTTT,CASSREAGATEAFF
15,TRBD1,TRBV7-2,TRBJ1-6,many,TGTGCCAGCAGCCCTTGGACAGGGCAAAATTCACCCCTCCACTTT,CASSPWTGQNSPLHF
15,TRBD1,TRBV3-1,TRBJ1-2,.,TGTGCCAGCAGCCGCCCGGGACAGGGTACCTATGGCTACACCTTC,CASSRPGQGTYGYTF
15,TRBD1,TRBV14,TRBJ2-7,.,TGTGCCAGCAGCCACGGACAGGGGGGTTTTTACGAGCAGTACTTC,CASSHGQGGFYEQYF
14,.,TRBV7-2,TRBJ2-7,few,TGTGCCAGCAGCTTAGGAGGGTTCTACTACGAGCAGTACTTC,CASSLGGFYYEQYF